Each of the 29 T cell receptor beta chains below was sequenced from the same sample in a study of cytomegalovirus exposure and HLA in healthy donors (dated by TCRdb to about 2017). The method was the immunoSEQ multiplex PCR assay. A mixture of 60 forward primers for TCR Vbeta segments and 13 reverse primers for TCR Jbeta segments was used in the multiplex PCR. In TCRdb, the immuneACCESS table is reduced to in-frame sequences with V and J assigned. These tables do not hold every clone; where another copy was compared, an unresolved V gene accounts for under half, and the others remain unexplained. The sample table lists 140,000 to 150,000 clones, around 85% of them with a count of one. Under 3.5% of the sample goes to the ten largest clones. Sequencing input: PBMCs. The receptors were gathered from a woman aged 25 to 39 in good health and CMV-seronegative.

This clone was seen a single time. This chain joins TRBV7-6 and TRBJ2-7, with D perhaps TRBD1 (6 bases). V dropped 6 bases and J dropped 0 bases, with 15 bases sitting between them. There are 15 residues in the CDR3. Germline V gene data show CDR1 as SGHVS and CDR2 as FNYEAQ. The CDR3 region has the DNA TGTGCCAGCAGTAAGTCTGACAGGAACTCCTACGAGCAGTACTTC. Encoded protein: CASSKSDRNSYEQYF.

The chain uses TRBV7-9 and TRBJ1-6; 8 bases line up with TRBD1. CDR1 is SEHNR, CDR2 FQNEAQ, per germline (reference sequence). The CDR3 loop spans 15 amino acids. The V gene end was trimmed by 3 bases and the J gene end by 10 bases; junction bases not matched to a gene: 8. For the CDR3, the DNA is TGTGCCAGCAGCTTTGGCGGACAGGGTCGATCACCCCTCCACTTT. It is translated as CASSFGGQGRSPLHF.

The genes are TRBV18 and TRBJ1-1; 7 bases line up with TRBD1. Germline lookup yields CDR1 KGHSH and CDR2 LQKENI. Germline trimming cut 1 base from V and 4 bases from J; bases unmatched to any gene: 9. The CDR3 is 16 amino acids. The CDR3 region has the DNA TGTGCCAGCTCACCACGACAGGGCCTAATTCGCACTGAAGCTTTCTTT. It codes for CASSPRQGLIRTEAFF.

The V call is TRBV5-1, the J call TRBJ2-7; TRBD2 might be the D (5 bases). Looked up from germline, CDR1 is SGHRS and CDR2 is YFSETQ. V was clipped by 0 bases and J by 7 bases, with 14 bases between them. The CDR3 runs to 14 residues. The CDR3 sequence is CASSLEPGKIEQYF. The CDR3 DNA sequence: TGCGCCAGCAGCTTGGAACCCGGGAAGATAGAGCAGTACTTC. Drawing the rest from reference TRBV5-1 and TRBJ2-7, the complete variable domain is KAGVTQTPRYLIKTRGQQVTLSCSPISGHRSVSWYQQTPGQGLQFLFEYFSETQRNKGNFPGRFSGRQFSNSRSEMNVSTLELGDSALYLCASSLEPGKIEQYFGPGTRLTVT.

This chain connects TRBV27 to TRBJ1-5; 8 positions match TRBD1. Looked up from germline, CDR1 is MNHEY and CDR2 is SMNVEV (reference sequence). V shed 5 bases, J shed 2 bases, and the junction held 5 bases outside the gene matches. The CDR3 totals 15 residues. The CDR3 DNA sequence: TGTGCCAGCAGTCGCAGGGGGCCGGGCAATCAGCCCCAGCATTTT. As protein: CASSRRGPGNQPQHF.

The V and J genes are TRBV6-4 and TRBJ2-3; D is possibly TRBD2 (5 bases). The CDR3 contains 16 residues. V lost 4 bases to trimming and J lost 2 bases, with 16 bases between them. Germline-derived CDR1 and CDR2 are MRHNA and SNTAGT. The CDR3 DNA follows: TGTGCCAGCAGTGTCTCCCTGACGGGGTCCACAGATACGCAGTATTTT. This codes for CASSVSLTGSTDTQYF.

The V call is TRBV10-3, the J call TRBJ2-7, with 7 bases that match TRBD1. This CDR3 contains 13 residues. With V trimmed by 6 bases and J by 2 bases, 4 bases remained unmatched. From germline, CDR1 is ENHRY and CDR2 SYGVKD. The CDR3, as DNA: TGTGCCATCAGCGGGACAGAGACCTACGAGCAGTACTTC. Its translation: CAISGTETYEQYF.

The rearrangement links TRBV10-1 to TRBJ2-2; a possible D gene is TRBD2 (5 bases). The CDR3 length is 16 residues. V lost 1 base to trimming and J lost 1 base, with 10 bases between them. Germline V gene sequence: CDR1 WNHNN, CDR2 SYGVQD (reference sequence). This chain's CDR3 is CASSEFRRKNTGELFF. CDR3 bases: TGCGCCAGCAGTGAGTTCAGGAGGAAGAACACCGGGGAGCTGTTTTTT.

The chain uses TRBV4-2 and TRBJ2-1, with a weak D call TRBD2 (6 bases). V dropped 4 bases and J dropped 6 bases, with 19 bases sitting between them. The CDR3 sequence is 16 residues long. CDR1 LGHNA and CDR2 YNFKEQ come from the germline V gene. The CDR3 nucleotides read TGTGCCAGCAGCCCCCGACTAGTGGGAGATATCAATGAGCAGTTCTTC. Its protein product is CASSPRLVGDINEQFF.

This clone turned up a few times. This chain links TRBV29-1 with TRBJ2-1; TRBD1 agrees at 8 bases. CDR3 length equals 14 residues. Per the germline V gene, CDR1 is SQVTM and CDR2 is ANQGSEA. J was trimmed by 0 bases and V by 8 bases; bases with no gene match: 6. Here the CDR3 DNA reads TGCAGCTGTCCGGGACAGGACTCCTACAATGAGCAGTTCTTC. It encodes CSCPGQDSYNEQFF.

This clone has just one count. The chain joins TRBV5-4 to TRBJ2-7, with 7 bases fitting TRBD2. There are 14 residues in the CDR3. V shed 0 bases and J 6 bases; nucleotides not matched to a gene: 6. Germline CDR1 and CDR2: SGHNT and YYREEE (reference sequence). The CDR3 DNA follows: TGTGCCAGCAGCTTGGGGCTAGCGGTCAGCGAGCAGTACTTC. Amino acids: CASSLGLAVSEQYF.

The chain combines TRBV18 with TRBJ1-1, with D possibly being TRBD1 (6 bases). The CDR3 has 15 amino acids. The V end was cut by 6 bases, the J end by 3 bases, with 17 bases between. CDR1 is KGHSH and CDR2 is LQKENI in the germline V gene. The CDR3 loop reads CASSFTGTRHTEAFF. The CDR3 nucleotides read TGTGCCAGCTCTTTTACAGGGACCCGACACACTGAAGCTTTCTTT.

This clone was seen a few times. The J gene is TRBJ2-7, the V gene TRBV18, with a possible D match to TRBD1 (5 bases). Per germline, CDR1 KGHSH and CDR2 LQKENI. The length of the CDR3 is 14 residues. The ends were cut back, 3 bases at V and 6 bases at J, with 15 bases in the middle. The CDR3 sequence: CASSPLGLQGEQYF. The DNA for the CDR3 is TGTGCCAGCTCACCTCTAGGGCTCCAGGGCGAGCAGTACTTC.

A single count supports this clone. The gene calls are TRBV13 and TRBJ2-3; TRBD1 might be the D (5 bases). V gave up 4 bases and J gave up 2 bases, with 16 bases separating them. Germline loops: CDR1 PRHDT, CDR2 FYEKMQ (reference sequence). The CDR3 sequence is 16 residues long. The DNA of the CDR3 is TGTGCCAGCAGCTCCTTAGGATCCAGGGACACAGATACGCAGTATTTT. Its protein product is CASSSLGSRDTDTQYF.

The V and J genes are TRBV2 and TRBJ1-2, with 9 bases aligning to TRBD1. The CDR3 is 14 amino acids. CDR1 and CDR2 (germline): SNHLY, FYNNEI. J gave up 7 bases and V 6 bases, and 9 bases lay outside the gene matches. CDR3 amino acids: CASREGQGNGGYTF. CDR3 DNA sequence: TGTGCCAGCAGGGAGGGACAGGGTAACGGTGGCTACACCTTC.

CDR3 amino acids: CAISYSAGQGDTQYF. The DNA for the CDR3 is TGTGCCATCAGCTATTCAGCGGGGCAAGGGGATACGCAGTATTTT. The V call is TRBV10-3, the J call TRBJ2-3, with 7 bases that match TRBD2. The V gene's germline CDR1 is ENHRY and CDR2 SYGVKD. Trimming cost V 6 bases and J 6 bases; bases outside gene matches: 12. CDR3 length: 15 residues.

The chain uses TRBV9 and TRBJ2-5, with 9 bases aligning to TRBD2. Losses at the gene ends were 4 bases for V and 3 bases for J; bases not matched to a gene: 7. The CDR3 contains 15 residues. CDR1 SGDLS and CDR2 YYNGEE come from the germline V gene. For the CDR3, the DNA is TGTGCCAGCAGCCCGAGGACTAGCGCAGAAGAGACCCAGTACTTC. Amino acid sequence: CASSPRTSAEETQYF.

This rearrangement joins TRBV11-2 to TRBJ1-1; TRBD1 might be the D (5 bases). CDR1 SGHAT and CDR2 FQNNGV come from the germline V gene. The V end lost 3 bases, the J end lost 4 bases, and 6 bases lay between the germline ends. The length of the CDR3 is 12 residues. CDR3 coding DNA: TGTGCCAGCAGCTTTAGGGGCACTGAAGCTTTCTTT. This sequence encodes CASSFRGTEAFF.

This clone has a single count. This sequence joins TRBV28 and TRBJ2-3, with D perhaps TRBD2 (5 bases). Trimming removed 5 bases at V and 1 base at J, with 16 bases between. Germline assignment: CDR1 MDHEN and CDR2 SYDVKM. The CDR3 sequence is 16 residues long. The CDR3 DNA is TGTGCCAGCAGTAGAGGGCAGTCCGGGGGCACAGATACGCAGTATTTT. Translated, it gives CASSRGQSGGTDTQYF.

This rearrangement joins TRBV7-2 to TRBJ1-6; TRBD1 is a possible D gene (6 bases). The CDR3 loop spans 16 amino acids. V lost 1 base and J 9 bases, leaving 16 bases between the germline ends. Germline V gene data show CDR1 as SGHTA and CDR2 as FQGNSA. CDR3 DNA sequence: TGTGCCAGCAGCTTAGACAGGGACATAGTAGTTTCACCCCTCCACTTT. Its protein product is CASSLDRDIVVSPLHF. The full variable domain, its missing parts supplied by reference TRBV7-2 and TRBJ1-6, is GAGVSQSPSNKVTEKGKDVELRCDPISGHTALYWYRQSLGQGLEFLIYFQGNSAPDKSGLPSDRFSAERTGGSVSTLTIQRTQQEDSAVYLCASSLDRDIVVSPLHFGNGTRLTVT.

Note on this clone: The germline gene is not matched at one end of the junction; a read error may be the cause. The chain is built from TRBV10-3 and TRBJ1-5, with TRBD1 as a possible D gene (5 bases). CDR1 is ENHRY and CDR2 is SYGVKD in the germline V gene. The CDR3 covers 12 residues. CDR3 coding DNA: TGTGCCATCAGTGAGTCGGACGGGACTTTTGATTTT. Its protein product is CAISESDGTFDF.

The CDR3 loop is CASSLAGTGGESDTQYF. The CDR3 nucleotides are TGCGCCAGCAGCTTGGCCGGGACAGGGGGCGAATCAGATACGCAGTATTTT. This rearrangement joins TRBV5-1 to TRBJ2-3, with 12 bases aligning to TRBD1. The CDR3 totals 17 residues. V lost 0 bases to trimming and J lost 4 bases; unmatched junction nucleotides: 6. Germline V gene lookup returns CDR1 SGHRS and CDR2 YFSETQ.

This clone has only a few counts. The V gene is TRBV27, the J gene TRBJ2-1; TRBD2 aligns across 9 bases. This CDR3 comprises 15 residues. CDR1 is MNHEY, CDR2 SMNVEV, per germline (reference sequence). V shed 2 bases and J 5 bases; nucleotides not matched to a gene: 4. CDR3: CASSLRAGGHNEQFF. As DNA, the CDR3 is TGTGCCAGCAGTTTACGTGCGGGAGGGCACAATGAGCAGTTCTTC.

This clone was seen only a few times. The DNA for the CDR3 is TGTGCCAGCAGTTCCATACAGGGAGTCGACACTGAAGCTTTCTTT. Its protein product is CASSSIQGVDTEAFF. The chain is built from TRBV6-5 and TRBJ1-1; tentatively, D is TRBD1 (6 bases). The length of the CDR3 is 15 residues. V was pared by 4 bases and J by 3 bases, with 15 bases between. Germline loops: CDR1 MNHEY, CDR2 SVGAGI.

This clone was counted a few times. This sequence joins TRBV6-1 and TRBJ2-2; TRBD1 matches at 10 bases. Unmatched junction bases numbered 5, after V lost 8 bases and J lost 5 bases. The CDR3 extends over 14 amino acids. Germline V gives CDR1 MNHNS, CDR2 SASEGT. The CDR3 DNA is TGTGCCAGCGGGGACAGGGGCAGAACCGGGGAGCTGTTTTTT. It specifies CASGDRGRTGELFF.

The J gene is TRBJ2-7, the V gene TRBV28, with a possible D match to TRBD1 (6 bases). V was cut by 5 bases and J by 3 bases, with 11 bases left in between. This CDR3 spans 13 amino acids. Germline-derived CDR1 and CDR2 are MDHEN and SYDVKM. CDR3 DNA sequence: TGTGCCAGCAGTCGGACAGACCTCTACGAGCAGTACTTC. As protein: CASSRTDLYEQYF.

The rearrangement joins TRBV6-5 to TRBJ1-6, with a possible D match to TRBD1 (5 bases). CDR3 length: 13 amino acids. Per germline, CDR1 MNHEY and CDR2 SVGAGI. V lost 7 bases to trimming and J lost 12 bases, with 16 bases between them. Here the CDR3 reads CASNHIRAGPLHF. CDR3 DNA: TGTGCCAGCAACCACATCAGGGCCGGACCCCTCCACTTT.

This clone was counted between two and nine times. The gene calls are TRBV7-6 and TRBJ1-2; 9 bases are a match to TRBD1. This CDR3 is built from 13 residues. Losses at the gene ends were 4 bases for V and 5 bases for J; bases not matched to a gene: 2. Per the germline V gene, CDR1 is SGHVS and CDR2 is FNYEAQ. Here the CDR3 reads CASSWDRDYGYTF. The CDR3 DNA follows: TGTGCCAGCAGCTGGGACAGGGATTATGGCTACACCTTC.

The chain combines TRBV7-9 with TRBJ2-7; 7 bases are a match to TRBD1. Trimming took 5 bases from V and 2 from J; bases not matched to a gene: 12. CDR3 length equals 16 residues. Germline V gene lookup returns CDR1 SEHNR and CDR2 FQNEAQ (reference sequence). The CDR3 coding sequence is TGTGCCAGCAGCCTTAGGTACCGGGACAGCACCTACGAGCAGTACTTC. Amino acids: CASSLRYRDSTYEQYF.